These 24 T cell receptor beta chains were sequenced from one sample in a study of breast tumors, draining lymph nodes, adjacent tissues. The lymph nodes were axillary draining lymph nodes from breast cancer patients. MiXCR was run by TCRdb on the multiplex PCR reads, yielding one entry per CDR3 protein. The data contain around 100,000 distinct CDR3 sequences, less than 25% of them singletons. Sequences were obtained from axillary lymph node tissue. The receptors were sampled from a female donor with breast cancer. Some clones in this sample may be carry-over from other donors' samples.

This clonotype was recorded many times. J is TRBJ1-2 and V is TRBV4-1; the D is unclear. The CDR3 length is 14 residues. V lost 6 bases to trimming and J lost 3 bases, with 14 bases between them. Germline V lookup: CDR1 MGHRA, CDR2 YSYEKL. The CDR3 coding sequence is TGCGCCAGCAGACCCAATCCCGCCGACTATGGCTACACCTTC. Its translation is CASRPNPADYGYTF.

A few counts support this clonotype. The J gene is TRBJ1-2, the V gene TRBV28; 10 bases fit TRBD1. The J segment lost 4 bases and the V segment lost 8 bases, leaving 10 bases of the junction unmatched. Per germline, CDR1 MDHEN and CDR2 SYDVKM. The CDR3 totals 15 residues. CDR3 residues: CASGSGQGPIYGYTF. CDR3 DNA sequence: TGTGCCAGCGGATCGGGACAGGGGCCTATCTATGGCTACACCTTC.

This chain connects TRBV12-3 or TRBV12-4 to TRBJ1-1; 9 bases align to TRBD1. This CDR3 has 16 residues. V lost 4 bases, J lost 7 bases, and 13 bases stayed unmatched. This CDR3 is CASSYARTGEGFEAFF. CDR3 bases: TGTGCCAGCAGTTACGCGCGGACAGGGGAAGGTTTTGAAGCTTTCTTT.

This clonotype was recorded at least ten times. This rearrangement joins TRBV5-4 to TRBJ2-2; D gene uncertain. This CDR3 is 15 amino acids long. Between the trimmed V and J ends, which lost 4 bases and 2 bases, there was a span of 12 bases. CDR1 is SGHNT and CDR2 is YYREEE in the germline V gene (reference sequence). CDR3 coding DNA: TGTGCCAGCAGCACCCGACAAACTAACACCGGGGAGCTGTTTTTT. Its protein is CASSTRQTNTGELFF.

This clonotype was detected many times. The chain joins TRBV9 to TRBJ2-1; D is perhaps TRBD2 (6 bases). V was pared by 1 base and J by 10 bases, with 15 bases between. The CDR3 sequence is 14 residues long. Germline V gene data show CDR1 as SGDLS and CDR2 as YYNGEE. CDR3 coding DNA: TGTGCCAGCAGCGTATCGGGAGCTGTCGTCGAGCAGTTCTTC. Its translation is CASSVSGAVVEQFF.

This clonotype was recorded at least ten times. This chain connects TRBV5-1 to TRBJ2-1; 10 bases agree with TRBD2. The trim removed 0 bases at V and 6 bases at J, leaving 6 bases unmatched. CDR1 and CDR2 from the germline V gene are SGHRS and YFSETQ. The CDR3 runs 16 residues. The CDR3 loop is CASSLALSSGSNEQFF. The CDR3 DNA is TGCGCCAGCAGCTTGGCATTGTCTAGCGGGAGCAATGAGCAGTTCTTC. The full variable domain, in which reference TRBV5-1 and TRBJ2-1 provide the parts outside the CDR3, is KAGVTQTPRYLIKTRGQQVTLSCSPISGHRSVSWYQQTPGQGLQFLFEYFSETQRNKGNFPGRFSGRQFSNSRSEMNVSTLELGDSALYLCASSLALSSGSNEQFFGPGTRLTVL.

This clonotype was observed many times. The chain carries TRBV9 and TRBJ2-1; perhaps TRBD2 as D (6 bases). V was trimmed by 2 bases and J by 9 bases, leaving 15 bases between them. The CDR3 sequence is 14 residues long. Germline CDR1 and CDR2: SGDLS and YYNGEE. The CDR3 DNA reads TGTGCCAGCAGCGTTCCGACGGGAGACGGTGAGCAGTTCTTC. The encoded protein is CASSVPTGDGEQFF. Full variable domain (missing parts from reference TRBV9 and TRBJ2-1): DSGVTQTPKHLITATGQRVTLRCSPRSGDLSVYWYQQSLDQGLQFLIQYYNGEERAKGNILERFSAQQFPDLHSELNLSSLELGDSALYFCASSVPTGDGEQFFGPGTRLTVL.

V usage is TRBV9 and J usage is TRBJ2-6, with TRBD1 identical over 9 bases. Unmatched junction bases numbered 6, after V lost 4 bases and J lost 4 bases. Per germline, CDR1 SGDLS and CDR2 YYNGEE. The CDR3 totals 16 residues. Here the CDR3 reads CASSSGTGRGANVLTF. Written as DNA, the CDR3 is TGTGCCAGCAGCTCAGGGACAGGGAGAGGGGCCAACGTCCTGACTTTC. Based on the CDR3 plus reference TRBV9 and TRBJ2-6, the full variable domain is DSGVTQTPKHLITATGQRVTLRCSPRSGDLSVYWYQQSLDQGLQFLIQYYNGEERAKGNILERFSAQQFPDLHSELNLSSLELGDSALYFCASSSGTGRGANVLTFGAGSRLTVL.

This clonotype has at least ten counts. The chain is built from TRBV5-4 and TRBJ1-2, with 9 positions matching TRBD1. Per the germline V gene, CDR1 is SGHNT and CDR2 is YYREEE (reference sequence). J was trimmed by 3 bases and V by 4 bases; bases with no gene match: 7. The CDR3 totals 15 residues. The CDR3 DNA is TGTGCCAGCAGCCGGAACACAGGGGGCGACTATGGCTACACCTTC. Its translation: CASSRNTGGDYGYTF. The variable domain in full, with the rest retrieved from reference TRBV5-4 and TRBJ1-2, is ETGVTQSPTHLIKTRGQQVTLRCSSQSGHNTVSWYQQALGQGPQFIFQYYREEENGRGNFPPRFSGLQFPNYSSELNVNALELDDSALYLCASSRNTGGDYGYTFGSGTRLTVV.

This clonotype has at least ten counts. V and J are TRBV12-3 or TRBV12-4 and TRBJ2-2; no reliable D call. The V and J ends lost 7 bases and 5 bases respectively, with 8 bases between them. The CDR3 consists of 12 residues. Here the CDR3 reads CASILGTGELFF. DNA for the CDR3: TGTGCCAGCATTCTTGGGACCGGGGAGCTGTTTTTT.

The chain recombines TRBV15 with TRBJ1-5, with D possibly matching TRBD1 (6 bases). Germline assignment: CDR1 LNHNV and CDR2 YYDKDF (reference sequence). V was shortened by 0 bases and J by 5 bases, with 11 bases between the two germline ends. The CDR3 is 15 amino acids. CDR3 region: CATSRDQGRDQPQHF. The DNA of the CDR3 is TGTGCCACCAGCAGAGACCAGGGGAGAGATCAGCCCCAGCATTTT.

At least ten counts were recorded for this clonotype. CDR3 amino acids: CASSPGGGGQPQHF. The CDR3 DNA follows: TGTGCCAGCAGCCCAGGGGGGGGAGGACAGCCCCAGCATTTT. The genes are TRBV11-2 and TRBJ1-5, with TRBD1 matching over 7 bases. CDR3 length: 14 amino acids. Unmatched junction bases numbered 8, after V lost 5 bases and J lost 7 bases. In germline, CDR1 is SGHAT, CDR2 FQNNGV.

This clonotype was observed many times. This rearrangement joins TRBV11-2 to TRBJ2-7, with 7 bases matching TRBD1. The CDR3 spans 15 residues. V shed 4 bases and J 0 bases; nucleotides not matched to a gene: 6. Germline V gene lookup returns CDR1 SGHAT and CDR2 FQNNGV. The CDR3 sequence is CASSYRDSSSYEQYF. The CDR3 DNA follows: TGTGCCAGCAGCTACCGGGACAGCAGCTCCTACGAGCAGTACTTC.

This clonotype was observed many times. The V gene is TRBV20-1, the J gene TRBJ2-3; 7 nucleotides match TRBD2. Germline CDR1 reads DFQATT; CDR2 reads SNEGSKA (reference sequence). J gave up 5 bases and V 4 bases, and 9 bases lay outside the gene matches. This CDR3 comprises 14 residues. CDR3 protein: CSATSGQKGDTQYF. The CDR3 bases are TGCAGTGCTACTAGCGGTCAAAAGGGAGATACGCAGTATTTT.

This clonotype has ten or more counts. The chain has TRBV10-2 and TRBJ1-2; D is unresolved. The CDR3 length is 13 residues. Germline assignment: CDR1 WSHSY and CDR2 SAAADI. The V end was cut by 4 bases, the J end by 0 bases, with 6 bases between. CDR3 protein: CASSVSANYGYTF. For the CDR3, the DNA is TGCGCCAGCAGTGTTTCCGCTAACTATGGCTACACCTTC.

This clonotype appeared many times. V gene TRBV15 combines with J gene TRBJ2-7, with D unresolved. CDR1 LNHNV and CDR2 YYDKDF come from the germline V gene (reference sequence). Trimming removed 3 bases from V and 5 bases from J, with 14 bases in between. This CDR3 is 14 amino acids long. In DNA form, the CDR3 reads TGTGCCACCAGCAGGGAGCCTCTAGTACACGAGCAGTACTTC. Translation: CATSREPLVHEQYF.

This clonotype was picked up many times. V gene TRBV5-1 combines with J gene TRBJ2-5, with D maybe TRBD1 (6 bases). There are 13 residues in the CDR3. CDR1 is SGHRS and CDR2 is YFSETQ in the germline V gene. V lost 2 bases to trimming and J lost 2 bases, with 7 bases between them. CDR3 coding DNA: TGCGCCAGCAGCTTTAGGGGGCAAGAGACCCAGTACTTC. As protein: CASSFRGQETQYF. The whole variable domain, remainder taken from reference TRBV5-1 and TRBJ2-5, is KAGVTQTPRYLIKTRGQQVTLSCSPISGHRSVSWYQQTPGQGLQFLFEYFSETQRNKGNFPGRFSGRQFSNSRSEMNVSTLELGDSALYLCASSFRGQETQYFGPGTRLLVL.

This clonotype was counted once. The rearrangement links TRBV28 to TRBJ2-2; D remains ambiguous. CDR1 MDHEN and CDR2 SYDVKM come from the germline V gene. This CDR3 spans 15 amino acids. Trimming stripped 5 bases from V and 6 bases from J, with 16 bases between. CDR3 residues: CASSPQTQWAGELFF. In DNA form, the CDR3 reads TGTGCCAGCAGTCCCCAGACCCAATGGGCCGGGGAGCTGTTTTTT.

This clonotype was counted at least ten times. The V call is TRBV7-2, the J call TRBJ2-3; TRBD2 matches 12 bases. Germline V CDR1 and CDR2: SGHTA, FQGNSA. The J segment lost 3 bases and the V segment lost 5 bases, leaving 6 bases of the junction unmatched. The CDR3 is 16 amino acids. The CDR3 loop reads CASSILAGGRTDTQYF. The DNA for the CDR3 is TGTGCCAGCAGCATCCTAGCGGGAGGGCGAACAGATACGCAGTATTTT. Full variable domain (outside the CDR3, taken from reference TRBV7-2 and TRBJ2-3): GAGVSQSPSNKVTEKGKDVELRCDPISGHTALYWYRQSLGQGLEFLIYFQGNSAPDKSGLPSDRFSAERTGGSVSTLTIQRTQQEDSAVYLCASSILAGGRTDTQYFGPGTRLTVL.

This clonotype was counted ten times or more. The gene calls are TRBV6-1 and TRBJ2-7; 8 bases align to TRBD1. V lost 6 bases and J lost 2; bases outside the gene matches: 9. The CDR3 spans 15 residues. Per the germline V gene, CDR1 is MNHNS and CDR2 is SASEGT. The CDR3: CASSTVWTGTYEQYF. CDR3 coding DNA: TGTGCCAGCAGCACGGTTTGGACAGGGACCTACGAGCAGTACTTC.

The chain uses TRBV27 and TRBJ1-4; unclear D gene. The germline CDR1 and CDR2 sequences are MNHEY and SMNVEV (reference sequence). V was cut by 2 bases and J by 7 bases, with 11 bases left in between. The CDR3 extends over 14 amino acids. The CDR3 sequence: CASSLNFGGEKLFF. CDR3 in DNA: TGTGCCAGCAGTTTAAACTTTGGAGGTGAAAAACTGTTTTTT. Together with reference TRBV27 and TRBJ1-4, the CDR3 gives the full variable domain: EAQVTQNPRYLITVTGKKLTVTCSQNMNHEYMSWYRQDPGLGLRQIYYSMNVEVTDKGDVPEGYKVSRKEKRNFPLILESPSPNQTSLYFCASSLNFGGEKLFFGSGTQLSVL.

This clonotype appeared many times. This chain links TRBV6-1 with TRBJ2-1; possible D gene TRBD2, 6 bases. The V gene lost 7 bases and the J gene lost 2 bases, with 9 bases spanning the gap. Germline V lookup: CDR1 MNHNS, CDR2 SASEGT. The CDR3 is made up of 13 amino acids. The chain's CDR3 is CASTIAAYNEQFF. CDR3 DNA: TGTGCCAGCACGATAGCGGCCTACAATGAGCAGTTCTTC.

The table lists this clonotype with many counts. The rearrangement uses TRBV7-8 and TRBJ1-5, with 7 bases identical to TRBD1. The germline gives CDR1 SGHVS, CDR2 FQNEAQ. V shed 5 bases, J shed 2 bases, and the junction held 3 bases outside the gene matches. The CDR3 is made up of 14 amino acids. Here the CDR3 reads CASSPDRGNQPQHF. CDR3 sequence (DNA): TGTGCCAGCAGCCCCGACAGGGGCAATCAGCCCCAGCATTTT.

This clonotype was observed many times. This CDR3 reads CSVKRGGTGGGYTF. CDR3 DNA: TGCAGCGTTAAACGCGGGGGGACAGGGGGCGGCTACACCTTC. The chain links TRBV29-1 to TRBJ1-2; 12 bases align to TRBD1. With V trimmed by 5 bases and J by 8 bases, 9 bases remained unmatched. Germline values: CDR1 SQVTM, CDR2 ANQGSEA. This CDR3 has 14 residues.